This T cell receptor (beta chain) was documented in a study of cytotoxic CD8 clonotypes in ibrutinib-treated CLL. The study's findings and limits: Public clonotypes showed up rarely, and on treatment they shrank or held steady. The study found clonality rose at ibrutinib response, then fell toward baseline at progression.

With respect to this clone: Antigen: not known.

Libraries were prepared by immunoSEQ multiplex PCR; TCRdb keeps only in-frame clonotypes and omits some of them. The sample contains hundreds of thousands of clones, over 60% of which appear only once. CDR1 and CDR2 (germline): MDHEN, SYDVKM. CDR3 size: 16 residues. V trimming: 5 bases; J trimming: 3 bases; junction bases outside the gene matches: 6. The sequencing here drew on PBMCs, taken after 36 months of ibrutinib treatment. The V call is TRBV28, the J call TRBJ2-2; 10 bases fit TRBD2. The source is a human donor with chronic lymphocytic leukemia. The CDR3 bases are TGTGCCAGCAGTCCCCCTAGCGGGAGCGACACCGGGGAGCTGTTTTTT. Amino acid sequence: CASSPPSGSDTGELFF.